These T cell receptor beta chains were read from a single sample in a study of PD-L1 blockade in urothelial cancer. Method: immunoSEQ multiplex PCR; TCRdb's copy keeps in-frame clones and lacks some. The sample includes around 40,000 clones, approximately 90% of them seen just once. Specimen: PBMCs, collected around atezolizumab (anti-PD-L1) treatment. These TCRs come from a woman aged 60-70 years with urothelial cancer. Each CDR3 is given with its conserved first and last residue. The D gene is left open where the match is weak. Clone size appears in some rows only: once, few, many, or a class for an expanded clone.

TRBJ2-5,-,TRBV5-1,-,TGCGCCAGCAGCTTGGTGCGCCATCAAGAGACCCAGTACTTC,CASSLVRHQETQYF
TRBJ1-1,-,TRBV11-2,-,TGTGCCAGCAGCTCCGGGGAGATGATTGTTAAGAGGTTAACGACTGAAGCTTTCTTT,CASSSGEMIVKRLTTEAFF
TRBJ1-2,few,TRBV15,-,TGTGCCACCAGCACGGACACCCCGAGCAACTATGGCTACACCTTC,CATSTDTPSNYGYTF
TRBJ1-1,-,TRBV9,-,TGTGCCAGCAGTCCCGACAGCATGAACACTGAAGCTTTCTTT,CASSPDSMNTEAFF
TRBJ2-1,-,TRBV7-8,TRBD2,TGTGCCAGCAGCCTGCGGGGGGGGAGGGCCAATGAGCAGTTCTTC,CASSLRGGRANEQFF
TRBJ1-1,-,TRBV28,-,TGTGCCAGTAGACAGGTCAACACTGAAGCTTTCTTT,CASRQVNTEAFF
TRBJ2-7,-,TRBV29-1,TRBD1,TGCAGCGTTGGGACAGGCTACGAGCAGTACTTC,CSVGTGYEQYF
TRBJ2-5,-,TRBV15,-,TGTGCCACCAGCAGCAGGGAGACCCAGTACTTC,CATSSRETQYF
TRBJ1-2,-,TRBV6-1,TRBD1,TGTGCCAGCAGTCAAGGACAGGGCCGGGGCTACACCTTC,CASSQGQGRGYTF
TRBJ1-2,-,TRBV6-6,TRBD1,TGTGCCAGCAGGCACCGGGACAGGGGTAACTATGGCTACACCTTC,CASRHRDRGNYGYTF
TRBJ1-5,-,TRBV6-6,TRBD1,TGTGCCTGCTCCGGGGACAGGGGGCTAAATCAGCCCCAGCATTTT,CACSGDRGLNQPQHF
TRBJ2-1,once,TRBV5-5,TRBD2,TGTGCCAGCAGCCCTCTGGGACTAGCGGGCCATGAGCAGTTCTTC,CASSPLGLAGHEQFF
TRBJ2-1,-,TRBV5-6,TRBD1,TGTGCCAGCTGGGGGACAGGAAATCCCTACAATGAGCAGTTCTTC,CASWGTGNPYNEQFF
TRBJ1-1,-,TRBV5-1,TRBD1,TGCGCCAGCAGGCGTGGGACAGGGGGGACTGAAGCTTTCTTT,CASRRGTGGTEAFF
TRBJ2-5,-,TRBV29-1,-,TGCAGCGTTGAAGATAGGGGACTCCAAGAGACCCAGTACTTC,CSVEDRGLQETQYF
TRBJ2-1,-,TRBV27,TRBD2,TGTGCCAGCCGCCGGGTAGCGGGAGACGGGCTTAATGAGCAGTTCTTC,CASRRVAGDGLNEQFF
TRBJ2-5,-,TRBV5-4,TRBD2,TGTGCCAGCAGCAGGGGAGGGGACGCAGAGACCCAGTACTTC,CASSRGGDAETQYF
TRBJ2-2,-,TRBV5-7,TRBD1,TGTGCCAGCAGCTTGGTCGGACAGGAATACACCGGGGAGCTGTTTTTT,CASSLVGQEYTGELFF
TRBJ2-7,-,TRBV5-1,TRBD1,TGCGCCAGCAGCTCAGGGGGCGCTTCCCGGGACGAGCAGTACTTC,CASSSGGASRDEQYF
TRBJ2-7,medium-sized,TRBV4-2,TRBD2,TGTGCCAGCAGCCAGGGTCCGATACTAGCGGGGTCCTACGAGCAGTACTTC,CASSQGPILAGSYEQYF
TRBJ2-1,-,TRBV7-3,-,TGTGCCAGCAGCTTGGACAGCTCGGGCTACAATGAGCAGTTCTTC,CASSLDSSGYNEQFF
TRBJ2-1,-,TRBV5-1,-,TGCGCCAGCAGCTTGGGGGCGCAGGTAAATTTTAATGAGCAGTTCTTC,CASSLGAQVNFNEQFF
TRBJ2-1,-,TRBV19,TRBD2,TGTGCCAGTAGTCTGACTAGCGGGTCAAGCTCCTACAATGAGCAGTTCTTC,CASSLTSGSSSYNEQFF
TRBJ2-4,-,TRBV2,-,TGTGCCAGCAGTGTCCTTGAGGGTGCGGGGGCCAAAAACATTCAGTACTTC,CASSVLEGAGAKNIQYF
TRBJ2-2,-,TRBV27,TRBD1,TGTGCCAGCAGTTGGACAGGGATGGGAACCGGGGAGCTGTTTTTT,CASSWTGMGTGELFF
TRBJ2-5,-,TRBV6-5,TRBD1,TGTGCCAGCAGCTCCAGGACAGGTCAAGAGACCCAGTACTTC,CASSSRTGQETQYF
TRBJ2-7,once,TRBV5-1,TRBD2,TGCGCCAGCAGCCCCTTAGCGGGAGGCATCTACGAGCAGTACTTC,CASSPLAGGIYEQYF
TRBJ1-1,-,TRBV7-8,-,TGTGCCAGCAGCTTAGGACAGCCACAGAACACTGAAGCTTTCTTT,CASSLGQPQNTEAFF
TRBJ1-1,-,TRBV5-5,-,TGTGCCAGCAGCTCCGAACAACCTGAAGCTTTCTTT,CASSSEQPEAFF
TRBJ1-1,-,TRBV4-1,-,TGCGCCAGCAGCCAAGGACAGTTGAACACTGAAGCTTTCTTT,CASSQGQLNTEAFF
TRBJ2-1,-,TRBV19,-,TGTGCCAGTAGTATCCAGGTTGGGAGGAATGAGCAGTTCTTC,CASSIQVGRNEQFF
TRBJ2-5,-,TRBV29-1,TRBD2,TGCAGCGTTGAGGGCGGGTCGGGGGGAGAGACCCAGTACTTC,CSVEGGSGGETQYF
TRBJ2-7,-,TRBV2,TRBD1,TGTGCCAGCACCGGACAGGTCTTACCCTACGAGCAGTACTTC,CASTGQVLPYEQYF
TRBJ2-7,medium-sized,TRBV5-5,TRBD2,TGTGCCAGCAGCTCGCTTCCGGGACTAGCGCCATACGAGCAGTACTTC,CASSSLPGLAPYEQYF
TRBJ2-7,few,TRBV27,TRBD1,TGTGCCAGCAGACGGACAGGGAAACACGAGCAGTACTTC,CASRRTGKHEQYF
TRBJ1-1,-,TRBV6-6,-,TGTGCCAGCAGTTACGCCGCGGGGGGCACTGAAGCTTTCTTT,CASSYAAGGTEAFF
TRBJ1-5,-,TRBV27,-,TGTGCCAGCAGTCACTTGAATCAGCCCCAGCATTTT,CASSHLNQPQHF